This T cell receptor (beta chain) was sequenced in a study of pediatric ulcerative colitis. Study observations and caveats: Two rectal CDR3 clonotypes occurred in all ulcerative colitis patients.

The data were produced by immunoSEQ multiplex PCR, yet TCRdb's version contains in-frame clones alone and is incomplete. This table has 50,000 to 65,000 clones, 70% to 90% appearing once. In regard to this clone: Its antigen is undetermined.

V was pared by 4 bases and J by 0 bases, with 12 bases between. The germline V gene encodes CDR1 LNHDA and CDR2 SQIVND (reference sequence). The CDR3 is made up of 15 amino acids. The source is a boy aged 5-17 years with severe ulcerative colitis. The chain links TRBV19 to TRBJ2-5; maybe TRBD1 (6 bases). Sequenced: blood. In DNA form, the CDR3 reads TGTGCCAGTAGTAGGGCAGGGGATCACCAAGAGACCCAGTACTTC. The encoded protein is CASSRAGDHQETQYF.